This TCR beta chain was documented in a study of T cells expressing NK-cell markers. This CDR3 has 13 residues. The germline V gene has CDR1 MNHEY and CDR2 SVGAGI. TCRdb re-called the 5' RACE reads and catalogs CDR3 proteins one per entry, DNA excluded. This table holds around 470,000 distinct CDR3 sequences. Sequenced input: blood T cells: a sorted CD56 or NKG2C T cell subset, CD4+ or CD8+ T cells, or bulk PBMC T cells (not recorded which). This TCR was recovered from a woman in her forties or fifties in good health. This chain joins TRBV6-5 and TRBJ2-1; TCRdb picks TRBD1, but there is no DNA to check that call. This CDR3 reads CASRDRGWDEQFF.